The next 9 T cell receptor beta chains were all read from a single sample in a study of cytomegalovirus exposure and HLA in healthy donors (dated by TCRdb to about 2017). The library was generated by the immunoSEQ multiplex PCR assay. For the multiplex PCR, a mixture combining 60 forward primers for TCR Vbeta segments and 13 reverse primers for TCR Jbeta segments was used. As stored in TCRdb, this immuneACCESS dataset retains in-frame rearrangements with V and J assigned. A fraction of the clones does not appear; measured against another copy, unresolved V genes explain less than half of the discrepancy, and the remainder lacks a known reason. Within this sample are some 150,000 clones, with about 83% of them counted one time only. The top ten clonotypes cover around 4.1% of the sample. The sample taken for sequencing was PBMCs. These receptor sequences come from a woman in her forties in good health and CMV-seronegative.

J is TRBJ2-1 and V is TRBV27, with no clear D. This CDR3 spans 13 amino acids. Trimming removed 10 bases from V and 4 bases from J, with 14 bases in between. Germline V CDR1 and CDR2: MNHEY, SMNVEV (reference sequence). The CDR3 protein is CATTEVTYNEQFF. In nucleotides, the CDR3 is TGTGCCACCACTGAAGTCACTTACAATGAGCAGTTCTTC.

The chain has TRBV19 and TRBJ2-7; possible D gene TRBD1, 6 bases. CDR1 is LNHDA and CDR2 is SQIVND in the germline V gene (reference sequence). V gave up 3 bases and J gave up 4 bases, with 16 bases separating them. This CDR3 contains 15 residues. CDR3 sequence reads: CASSMGRGRTYEQYF. In nucleotides, the CDR3 is TGTGCCAGTAGTATGGGCAGGGGAAGAACGTACGAGCAGTACTTC.

In its sample, this clone was seen a few times. The rearrangement joins TRBV7-6 to TRBJ2-7; 8 bases map to TRBD1. The length of the CDR3 is 13 residues. Germline values: CDR1 SGHVS, CDR2 FNYEAQ. J gave up 7 bases and V 4 bases, and 6 bases lay outside the gene matches. The CDR3, as DNA: TGTGCCAGCAGCTGGACAGGGCAAGGGGAGCAGTACTTC. Protein: CASSWTGQGEQYF.

The chain joins TRBV19 to TRBJ1-5, with D unresolved. Germline V CDR1 and CDR2: LNHDA, SQIVND (reference sequence). This CDR3 has 14 residues. V gave up 4 bases and J gave up 7 bases, with 14 bases separating them. CDR3 sequence (DNA): TGTGCCAGTAGTACCATGAGCCGCGGGCAGCCCCAGCATTTT. This gives the protein CASSTMSRGQPQHF.

The gene calls are TRBV5-1 and TRBJ2-1, with 7 bases identical to TRBD2. V shed 5 bases, J shed 5 bases, and the junction held 4 bases outside the gene matches. The CDR3 runs 13 residues. Germline-derived CDR1 and CDR2 are SGHRS and YFSETQ. The CDR3 DNA reads TGCGCCAGCAGGCGAACTAGCGACAATGAGCAGTTCTTC. Its translation: CASRRTSDNEQFF.

The rearrangement joins TRBV5-3 to TRBJ1-2; 7 positions match TRBD1. TRBV5-3 carries the ORF label, with uncertain function. V lost 1 base to trimming and J lost 4 bases; unmatched junction nucleotides: 13. The CDR3 is 17 amino acids. Written as DNA, the CDR3 is TGTGCCAGAAGCTTGAAACGACCGCAGGGGGAATTCTATGGCTACACCTTC. It codes for CARSLKRPQGEFYGYTF.

The rearrangement uses TRBV21-1 and TRBJ1-1; the D segment call TRBD1 is taken from the table without a DNA check. TRBV21-1 is classified as a pseudogene. This CDR3 has 13 residues. Written as DNA, the CDR3 is TGTGCCAGCAGCCAGGTTTCGGCCACTGAAGCTTTCTTT. Its protein is CASSQVSATEAFF.

The V call is TRBV25-1, the J call TRBJ1-1; the D is unclear. The CDR3 loop spans 13 amino acids. The V gene's germline CDR1 is MGHDK and CDR2 SYGVNS. The V and J ends lost 6 bases and 1 base respectively, with 9 bases between them. CDR3 nucleotide sequence: TGTGCCAGCAGGGCCCTGTGGAACACTGAAGCTTTCTTT. Its translation: CASRALWNTEAFF. Full variable domain (missing parts from reference TRBV25-1 and TRBJ1-1): EADIYQTPRYLVIGTGKKITLECSQTMGHDKMYWYQQDPGMELHLIHYSYGVNSTEKGDLSSESTVSRIRTEHFPLTLESARPSHTSQYLCASRALWNTEAFFGQGTRLTVV.

The chain links TRBV5-3 to TRBJ2-7, with TRBD2 matching over 13 bases. TRBV5-3 is reported as an ORF; its role is uncertain. V trimming: 5 bases; J trimming: 4 bases; junction bases outside the gene matches: 18. This CDR3 spans 19 amino acids. The CDR3 nucleotides read TGTGCCAGAAGGTATACAACTAGCGGGGGGGCCGGGCCTCAGTACGAGCAGTACTTC. Residues: CARRYTTSGGAGPQYEQYF.